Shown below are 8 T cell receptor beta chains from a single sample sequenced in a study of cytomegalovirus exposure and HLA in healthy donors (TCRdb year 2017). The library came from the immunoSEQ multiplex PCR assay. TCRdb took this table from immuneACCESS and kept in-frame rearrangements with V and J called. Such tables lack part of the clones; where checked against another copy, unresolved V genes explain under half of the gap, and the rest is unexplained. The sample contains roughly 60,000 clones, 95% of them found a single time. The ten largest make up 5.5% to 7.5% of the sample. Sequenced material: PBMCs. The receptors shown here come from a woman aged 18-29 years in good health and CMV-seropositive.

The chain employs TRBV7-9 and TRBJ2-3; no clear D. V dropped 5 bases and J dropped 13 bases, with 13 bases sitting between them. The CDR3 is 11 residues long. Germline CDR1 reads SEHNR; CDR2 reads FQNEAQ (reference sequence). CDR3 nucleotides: TGTGCCAGCAGCGCATCAGAAATGGAGTATTTT. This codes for CASSASEMEYF.

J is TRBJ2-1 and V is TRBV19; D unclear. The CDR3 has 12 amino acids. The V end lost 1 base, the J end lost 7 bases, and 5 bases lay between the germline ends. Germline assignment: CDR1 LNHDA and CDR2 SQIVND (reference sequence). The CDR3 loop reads CASSIVMNEQFF. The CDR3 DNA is TGTGCCAGTAGTATAGTTATGAATGAGCAGTTCTTC.

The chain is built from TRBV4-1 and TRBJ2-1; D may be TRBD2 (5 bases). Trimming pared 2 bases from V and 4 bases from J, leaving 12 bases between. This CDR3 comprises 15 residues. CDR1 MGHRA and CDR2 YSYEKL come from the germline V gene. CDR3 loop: CASSQSSGIYNEQFF. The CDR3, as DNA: TGCGCCAGCAGCCAATCGAGCGGAATTTACAATGAGCAGTTCTTC.

The CDR3: CASSDSSLNTDTQYF. The CDR3 DNA follows: TGTGCCAGCAGTGACTCGTCACTTAACACAGATACGCAGTATTTT. This chain joins TRBV6-4 and TRBJ2-3; D not resolved. The CDR3 spans 15 residues. The V end lost 0 bases, the J end lost 2 bases, and 9 bases lay between the germline ends. In germline, CDR1 is MRHNA, CDR2 SNTAGT.

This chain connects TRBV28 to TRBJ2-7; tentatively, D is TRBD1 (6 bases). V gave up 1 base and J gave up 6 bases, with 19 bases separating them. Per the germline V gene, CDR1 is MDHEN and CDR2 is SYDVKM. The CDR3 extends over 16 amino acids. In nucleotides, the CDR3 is TGTGCCAGCAGTTTATCCCCAGGGGCCCGCTTAGGCGAGCAGTACTTC. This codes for CASSLSPGARLGEQYF.

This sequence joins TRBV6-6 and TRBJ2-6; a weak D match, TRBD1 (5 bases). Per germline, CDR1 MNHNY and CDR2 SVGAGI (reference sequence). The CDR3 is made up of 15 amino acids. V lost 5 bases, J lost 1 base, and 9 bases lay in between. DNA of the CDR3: TGTGCCAGCAGTAAGGGGATATCTGGGGCCAACGTCCTGACTTTC. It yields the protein CASSKGISGANVLTF.

Here the CDR3 DNA reads TGTGCCAGCAGCCCGGGGGGCGATGAGCAGTTCTTC. This gives the protein CASSPGGDEQFF. This chain connects TRBV7-3 to TRBJ2-1; D may be TRBD2 (7 bases). This CDR3 is 12 amino acids long. Germline-derived CDR1 and CDR2 are SGHTA and FQGTGA. Between the trimmed V and J ends, which lost 5 bases and 8 bases, there was a span of 10 bases. The whole variable domain, filled in from reference TRBV7-3 and TRBJ2-1, reads GAGVSQTPSNKVTEKGKYVELRCDPISGHTALYWYRQSLGQGPEFLIYFQGTGAADDSGLPNDRFFAVRPEGSVSTLKIQRTERGDSAVYLCASSPGGDEQFFGPGTRLTVL.

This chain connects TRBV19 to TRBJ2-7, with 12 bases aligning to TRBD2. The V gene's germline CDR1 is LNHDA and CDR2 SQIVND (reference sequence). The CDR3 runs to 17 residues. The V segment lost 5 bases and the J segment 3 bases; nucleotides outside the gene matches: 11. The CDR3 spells CASSSLAGGPKIYEQYF. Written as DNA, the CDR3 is TGTGCCAGTAGTTCGCTAGCGGGAGGGCCTAAAATCTACGAGCAGTACTTC.